The present entry profiles one T cell receptor beta chain with its context. Vbeta (60) and Jbeta (13) primers were used in the PCR. Libraries were prepared by immunoSEQ multiplex PCR; TCRdb keeps only in-frame clonotypes and omits some of them. The sample carries about 150,000 clones, less than 85% recorded once. The CDR3 is made up of 11 amino acids. Looked up from germline, CDR1 is DFQATT and CDR2 is SNEGSKA (reference sequence). The V end lost 6 bases, the J end lost 6 bases, and 11 bases lay between the germline ends. This entry comes from a study of cytomegalovirus exposure and HLA in healthy donors.

Sequencing input: PBMCs. This chain connects TRBV20-1 to TRBJ1-1; D gene ambiguous. The source of this sequence is a man aged 35 to 55 in good health and CMV-seronegative. The CDR3 loop reads CSATPEAEAFF. The CDR3 DNA follows: TGCAGTGCAACACCCGAAGCTGAAGCTTTCTTT.